This is a list of T cell receptor beta chains from one sample in a study of cytomegalovirus exposure and HLA in healthy donors. Generated by immunoSEQ multiplex PCR, the TCRdb table keeps only in-frame clones and is missing some. The sample data list about 200,000 clones. The sample consisted of PBMCs. The receptors derive from a girl aged 2-10 years in good health and CMV-seropositive. The CDR3 runs from the conserved cysteine through the conserved F or W. A D gene is named only where the DNA matches it firmly.

V: TRBV11-2; J: TRBJ1-2; D: .; CDR3: CASSPGHAYGYTF; DNA: TGTGCCAGCAGCCCCGGACACGCCTATGGCTACACCTTC
V: TRBV15; J: TRBJ2-7; D: TRBD2; CDR3: CATSRGLAGGPATYEQYF; DNA: TGTGCCACCAGCAGAGGCCTAGCGGGAGGGCCGGCTACCTACGAGCAGTACTTC
V: TRBV15; J: TRBJ2-1; D: TRBD2; CDR3: CATSSRGRGVEQFF; DNA: TGTGCCACCAGCTCGCGAGGGCGGGGGGTTGAGCAGTTCTTC
V: TRBV28; J: TRBJ2-7; D: .; CDR3: CASSAPGQSLYEQYF; DNA: TGTGCCAGCAGCGCTCCGGGACAAAGTCTCTACGAGCAGTACTTC
V: TRBV5-4; J: TRBJ1-1; D: .; CDR3: CASSLRGSPEAFF; DNA: TGTGCCAGCAGCTTGCGGGGTTCCCCAGAAGCTTTCTTT
V: TRBV27; J: TRBJ1-2; D: TRBD1; CDR3: CASSLQGANGYTF; DNA: TGTGCCAGCAGTTTACAGGGGGCGAACGGCTACACCTTC
V: TRBV10-1; J: TRBJ1-1; D: TRBD1; CDR3: CASSEPGQGAFF; DNA: TGCGCCAGCAGTGAGCCGGGACAGGGAGCTTTCTTT
V: TRBV27; J: TRBJ2-7; D: TRBD1; CDR3: CASSLSGRGLSLSWYEQYF; DNA: TGTGCCAGCAGTTTATCTGGCAGGGGGCTTTCCCTTTCATGGTACGAGCAGTACTTC
V: TRBV5-1; J: TRBJ2-1; D: TRBD2; CDR3: CASSPGLAGDNEQFF; DNA: TGCGCCAGCAGCCCGGGACTAGCGGGAGACAATGAGCAGTTCTTC
V: TRBV30; J: TRBJ2-1; D: .; CDR3: CAWSGNRVLNEQFF; DNA: TGTGCCTGGAGTGGGAACAGGGTACTCAATGAGCAGTTCTTC
V: TRBV28; J: TRBJ1-5; D: .; CDR3: CASSSIDRINQPQHF; DNA: TGTGCCAGCAGTTCAATCGACAGGATCAATCAGCCCCAGCATTTT
V: TRBV27; J: TRBJ1-3; D: .; CDR3: CASRGFGLSGNTIYF; DNA: TGTGCCAGCCGTGGTTTCGGACTCTCTGGAAACACCATATATTTT
V: TRBV27; J: TRBJ2-2; D: TRBD2; CDR3: CASISLSSGLAGGTGELFF; DNA: TGTGCCAGCATCTCCCTTAGCAGCGGACTAGCGGGAGGCACCGGGGAGCTGTTTTTT
V: TRBV5-1; J: TRBJ2-1; D: .; CDR3: CASSRGPGLPSYNEQFF; DNA: TGCGCCAGCAGCCGAGGTCCAGGACTCCCCTCCTACAATGAGCAGTTCTTC
V: TRBV5-4; J: TRBJ1-2; D: .; CDR3: CASSLAGGGNYGYTF; DNA: TGTGCCAGCAGCTTGGCGGGCGGGGGGAACTATGGCTACACCTTC
V: TRBV28; J: TRBJ2-2; D: .; CDR3: CASSLYRAVTGELFF; DNA: TGTGCCAGCAGTTTATACAGGGCGGTCACCGGGGAGCTGTTTTTT
V: TRBV27; J: TRBJ2-5; D: .; CDR3: CASGGLGETQYF; DNA: TGTGCCAGCGGAGGTCTCGGGGAGACCCAGTACTTC
V: TRBV5-1; J: TRBJ1-2; D: .; CDR3: CASSLVQGKGYTF; DNA: TGCGCCAGCAGCTTGGTGCAGGGAAAAGGCTACACCTTC
V: TRBV5-4; J: TRBJ2-2; D: TRBD2; CDR3: CASSLGLAGFTGELFF; DNA: TGTGCCAGCAGCTTAGGACTAGCGGGATTTACCGGGGAGCTGTTTTTT
V: TRBV30; J: TRBJ2-7; D: .; CDR3: CACGGAGYEQYF; DNA: TGTGCCTGTGGAGGGGCAGGTTACGAGCAGTACTTC
V: TRBV29-1; J: TRBJ2-7; D: TRBD1; CDR3: CSVTPGQGYEQYF; DNA: TGCAGCGTGACACCGGGACAGGGCTACGAGCAGTACTTC
V: TRBV28; J: TRBJ2-2; D: .; CDR3: CASSPPVFDSGELFF; DNA: TGTGCCAGCAGTCCCCCCGTTTTTGACAGCGGGGAGCTGTTTTTT
V: TRBV29-1; J: TRBJ1-2; D: TRBD1; CDR3: CSAGTGSGYTF; DNA: TGCAGCGCGGGGACAGGGAGCGGCTACACCTTC
V: TRBV11-2; J: TRBJ2-3; D: .; CDR3: CASSLGVAGVADTQYF; DNA: TGTGCCAGCAGCTTAGGAGTAGCAGGGGTGGCAGATACGCAGTATTTT
V: TRBV29-1; J: TRBJ2-5; D: .; CDR3: CSVLGGHQETQYF; DNA: TGCAGCGTTCTTGGAGGCCACCAAGAGACCCAGTACTTC
V: TRBV6-5; J: TRBJ2-5; D: .; CDR3: CASSYLGAQETQYF; DNA: TGTGCCAGCAGTTATCTAGGGGCCCAAGAGACCCAGTACTTC
V: TRBV7-2; J: TRBJ1-1; D: TRBD1; CDR3: CASSSITGGEAFF; DNA: TGTGCCAGCAGCTCGATCACAGGGGGCGAAGCTTTCTTT
V: TRBV7-2; J: TRBJ2-3; D: TRBD2; CDR3: CASARGTAGLDTQYF; DNA: TGTGCCAGCGCGCGGGGGACGGCCGGTTTGGATACGCAGTATTTT
V: TRBV13; J: TRBJ1-2; D: .; CDR3: CASGGEVRVGGYTF; DNA: TGTGCCAGCGGGGGGGAGGTGCGTGTAGGTGGCTACACCTTC
V: TRBV21-1; J: TRBJ2-6; D: .; CDR3: CATWTAIPGANVLTF; DNA: TGTGCCACTTGGACAGCCATACCTGGGGCCAACGTCCTGACTTTC
V: TRBV7-9; J: TRBJ2-3; D: .; CDR3: CASSLARGARTDTQYF; DNA: TGTGCCAGCAGCTTAGCCAGGGGGGCCCGCACAGATACGCAGTATTTT
V: TRBV7-9; J: TRBJ1-1; D: .; CDR3: CASSSNQGNTEAFF; DNA: TGTGCCAGCAGCTCAAACCAGGGGAACACTGAAGCTTTCTTT
V: TRBV28; J: TRBJ2-1; D: TRBD1; CDR3: CASSRDRQYNEQFF; DNA: TGTGCCAGCAGTCGGGACAGACAGTACAATGAGCAGTTCTTC
V: TRBV14; J: TRBJ1-2; D: TRBD1; CDR3: CASSQVEGQYGYTF; DNA: TGTGCCAGCAGCCAAGTCGAGGGACAGTATGGCTACACCTTC
V: TRBV7-7; J: TRBJ2-7; D: TRBD1; CDR3: CASSRGQGYEQYF; DNA: TGTGCTAGCAGCAGAGGACAGGGCTACGAGCAGTACTTC
V: TRBV2; J: TRBJ1-5; D: .; CDR3: CASSSRTIDQPQHF; DNA: TGTGCCAGCAGTTCCAGGACAATAGATCAGCCCCAGCATTTT
V: TRBV12-5; J: TRBJ1-2; D: TRBD1; CDR3: CASGLVGQYYGYTF; DNA: TGTGCTAGTGGTTTGGTGGGACAGTACTATGGCTACACCTTC
V: TRBV7-8; J: TRBJ2-5; D: TRBD1; CDR3: CASSSPGGPRVVTQYF; DNA: TGTGCCAGCAGCTCCCCAGGGGGCCCCCGCGTCGTGACCCAGTACTTC
V: TRBV7-9; J: TRBJ1-1; D: .; CDR3: CASSLEGVRNRGKTEAFF; DNA: TGTGCCAGCAGCTTAGAAGGGGTGAGGAATAGGGGAAAAACTGAAGCTTTCTTT
V: TRBV6-5; J: TRBJ2-7; D: TRBD2; CDR3: CASSPVAGGPNEQYF; DNA: TGTGCCAGCAGTCCAGTAGCGGGAGGGCCCAACGAGCAGTACTTC
V: TRBV28; J: TRBJ1-5; D: TRBD1; CDR3: CASRQGADQPQHF; DNA: TGTGCCAGCAGACAGGGGGCGGATCAGCCCCAGCATTTT
V: TRBV2; J: TRBJ2-7; D: .; CDR3: CASSDPDRDYSYEQYF; DNA: TGTGCCAGCAGTGACCCGGACAGGGACTATTCCTACGAGCAGTACTTC
V: TRBV7-9; J: TRBJ2-5; D: .; CDR3: CASSSKETQYF; DNA: TGTGCCAGCAGCTCCAAAGAGACCCAGTACTTC
V: TRBV19; J: TRBJ2-1; D: TRBD2; CDR3: CASNTYEGLANEQFF; DNA: TGTGCCAGTAACACGTATGAAGGACTAGCCAATGAGCAGTTCTTC
V: TRBV28; J: TRBJ2-7; D: .; CDR3: CASSLLQELSYEQYF; DNA: TGTGCCAGCAGTTTATTACAGGAATTATCCTACGAGCAGTACTTC
V: TRBV28; J: TRBJ1-1; D: .; CDR3: CASSLVTGTTEAFF; DNA: TGTGCCAGCAGTTTAGTAACAGGGACCACTGAAGCTTTCTTT